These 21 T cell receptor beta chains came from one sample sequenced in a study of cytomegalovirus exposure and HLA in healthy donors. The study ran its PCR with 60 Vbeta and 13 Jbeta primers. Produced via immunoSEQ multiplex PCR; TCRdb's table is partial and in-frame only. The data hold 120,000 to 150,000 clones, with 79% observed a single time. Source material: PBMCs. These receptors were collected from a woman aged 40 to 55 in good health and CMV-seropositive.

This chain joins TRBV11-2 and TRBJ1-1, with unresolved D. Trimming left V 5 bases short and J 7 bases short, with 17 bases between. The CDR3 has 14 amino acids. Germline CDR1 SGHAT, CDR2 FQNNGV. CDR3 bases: TGTGCCAGCAGCCAGACCATAGGGAGAGGTGAAGCTTTCTTT. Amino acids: CASSQTIGRGEAFF.

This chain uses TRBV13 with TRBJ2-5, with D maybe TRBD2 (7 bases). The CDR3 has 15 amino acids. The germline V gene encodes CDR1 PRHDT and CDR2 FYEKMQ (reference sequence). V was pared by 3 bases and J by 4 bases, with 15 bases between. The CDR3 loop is CASSFRGAILETQYF. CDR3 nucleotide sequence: TGTGCCAGCAGCTTCCGGGGGGCCATTTTAGAGACCCAGTACTTC. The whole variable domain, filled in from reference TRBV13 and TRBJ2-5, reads AAGVIQSPRHLIKEKRETATLKCYPIPRHDTVYWYQQGPGQDPQFLISFYEKMQSDKGSIPDRFSAQQFSDYHSELNMSSLELGDSALYFCASSFRGAILETQYFGPGTRLLVL.

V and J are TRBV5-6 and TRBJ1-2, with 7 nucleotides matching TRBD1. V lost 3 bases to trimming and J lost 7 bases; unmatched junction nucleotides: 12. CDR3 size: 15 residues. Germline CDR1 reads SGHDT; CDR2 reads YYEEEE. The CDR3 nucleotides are TGTGCCAGCAGCTCCGGAACGACAGGGAGTTTTGGCTACACCTTC. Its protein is CASSSGTTGSFGYTF.

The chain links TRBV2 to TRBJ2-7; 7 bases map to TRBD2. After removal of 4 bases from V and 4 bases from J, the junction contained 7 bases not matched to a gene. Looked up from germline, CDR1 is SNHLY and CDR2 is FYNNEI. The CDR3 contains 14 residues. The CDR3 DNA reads TGTGCCAGCAGTGGCGGCGGGGGACCTTACGAGCAGTACTTC. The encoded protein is CASSGGGGPYEQYF.

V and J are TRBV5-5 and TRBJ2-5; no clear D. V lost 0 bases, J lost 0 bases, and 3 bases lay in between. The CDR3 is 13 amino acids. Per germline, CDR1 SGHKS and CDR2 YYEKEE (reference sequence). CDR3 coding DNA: TGTGCCAGCAGCTTGGCGGACCAAGAGACCCAGTACTTC. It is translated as CASSLADQETQYF. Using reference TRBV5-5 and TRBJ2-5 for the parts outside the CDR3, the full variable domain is DAGVTQSPTHLIKTRGQQVTLRCSPISGHKSVSWYQQVLGQGPQFIFQYYEKEERGRGNFPDRFSARQFPNYSSELNVNALLLGDSALYLCASSLADQETQYFGPGTRLLVL.

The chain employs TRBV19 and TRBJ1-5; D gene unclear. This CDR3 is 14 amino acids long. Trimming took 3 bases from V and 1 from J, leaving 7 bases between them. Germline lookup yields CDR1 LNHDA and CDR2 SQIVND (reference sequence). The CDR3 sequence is CASSITVSNQPQHF. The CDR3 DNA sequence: TGTGCCAGTAGTATCACAGTGAGCAATCAGCCCCAGCATTTT.

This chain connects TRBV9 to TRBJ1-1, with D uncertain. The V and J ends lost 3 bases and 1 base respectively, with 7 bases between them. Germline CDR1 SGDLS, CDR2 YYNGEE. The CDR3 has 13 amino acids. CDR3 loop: CASSAQKNTEAFF. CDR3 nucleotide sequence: TGTGCCAGCAGCGCACAAAAGAACACTGAAGCTTTCTTT.

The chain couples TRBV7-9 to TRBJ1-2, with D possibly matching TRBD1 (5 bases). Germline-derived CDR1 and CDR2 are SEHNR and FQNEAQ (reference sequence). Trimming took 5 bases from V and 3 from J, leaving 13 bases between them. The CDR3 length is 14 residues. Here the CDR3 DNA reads TGTGCCAGCAGCCAGCCGGGGGTGGACTATGGCTACACCTTC. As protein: CASSQPGVDYGYTF.

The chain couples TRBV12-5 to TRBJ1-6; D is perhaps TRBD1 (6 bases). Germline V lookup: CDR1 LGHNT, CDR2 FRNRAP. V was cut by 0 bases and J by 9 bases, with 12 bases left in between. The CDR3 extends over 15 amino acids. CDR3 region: CASGLVLGAPSPLHF. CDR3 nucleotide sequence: TGTGCTAGTGGTTTGGTACTGGGGGCTCCTTCACCCCTCCACTTT.

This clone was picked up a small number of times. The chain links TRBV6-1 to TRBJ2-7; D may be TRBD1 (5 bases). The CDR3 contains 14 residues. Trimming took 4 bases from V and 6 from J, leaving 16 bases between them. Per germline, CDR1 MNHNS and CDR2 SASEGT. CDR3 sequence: CASSGQGYMGEQYF. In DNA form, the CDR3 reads TGTGCCAGCAGTGGGCAGGGTTATATGGGCGAGCAGTACTTC.

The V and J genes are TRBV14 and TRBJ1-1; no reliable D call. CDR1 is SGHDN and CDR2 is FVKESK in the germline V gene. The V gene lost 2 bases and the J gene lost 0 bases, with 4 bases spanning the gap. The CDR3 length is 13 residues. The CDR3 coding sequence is TGTGCCAGCAGCCAATTCATGAACACTGAAGCTTTCTTT. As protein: CASSQFMNTEAFF.

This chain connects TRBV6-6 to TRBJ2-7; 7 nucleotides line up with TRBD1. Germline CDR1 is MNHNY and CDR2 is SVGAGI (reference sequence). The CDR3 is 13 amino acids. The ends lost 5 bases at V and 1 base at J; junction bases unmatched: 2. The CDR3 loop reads CASSDRESYEQYF. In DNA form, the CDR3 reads TGTGCCAGCAGTGACAGGGAATCCTACGAGCAGTACTTC.

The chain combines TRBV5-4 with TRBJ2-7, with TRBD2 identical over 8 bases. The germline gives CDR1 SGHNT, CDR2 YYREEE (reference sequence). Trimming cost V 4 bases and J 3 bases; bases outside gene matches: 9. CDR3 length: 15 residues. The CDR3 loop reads CASSLRGGTLYEQYF. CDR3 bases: TGTGCCAGCAGCCTCCGGGGGGGTACCCTCTACGAGCAGTACTTC. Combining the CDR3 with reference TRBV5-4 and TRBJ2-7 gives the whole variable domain ETGVTQSPTHLIKTRGQQVTLRCSSQSGHNTVSWYQQALGQGPQFIFQYYREEENGRGNFPPRFSGLQFPNYSSELNVNALELDDSALYLCASSLRGGTLYEQYFGPGTRLTVT.

This CDR3 is CASSRTFGGEQYF. For the CDR3, the DNA is TGTGCCAGCAGCCGAACGTTCGGGGGCGAGCAGTACTTC. The chain links TRBV14 to TRBJ2-7, with D tentatively TRBD2 (6 bases). Trimming removed 4 bases at V and 6 bases at J, with 13 bases between. CDR1 is SGHDN, CDR2 FVKESK, per germline. This CDR3 region has 13 residues.

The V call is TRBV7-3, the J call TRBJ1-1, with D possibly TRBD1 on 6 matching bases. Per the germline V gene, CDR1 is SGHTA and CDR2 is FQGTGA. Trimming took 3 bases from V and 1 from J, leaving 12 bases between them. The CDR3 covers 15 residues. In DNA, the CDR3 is TGTGCCAGCAGCTTCGGGGGGCTTGCGAACACTGAAGCTTTCTTT. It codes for CASSFGGLANTEAFF.

CDR3 amino acids: CASRTTGAGNTIYF. CDR3 coding DNA: TGTGCCAGCAGAACGACAGGGGCTGGAAACACCATATATTTT. This rearrangement joins TRBV25-1 to TRBJ1-3; TRBD1 matches at 8 bases. Looked up from germline, CDR1 is MGHDK and CDR2 is SYGVNS. The CDR3 contains 14 residues. V was pared by 6 bases and J by 2 bases, with 3 bases of the junction left unmatched.

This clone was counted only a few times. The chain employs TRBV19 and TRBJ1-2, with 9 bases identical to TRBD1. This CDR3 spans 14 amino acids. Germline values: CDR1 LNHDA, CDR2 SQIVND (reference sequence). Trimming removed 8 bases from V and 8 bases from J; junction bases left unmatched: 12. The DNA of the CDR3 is TGTGCCAGTCTACCGGGACAGGGTGCTGGAGGCTACACCTTC. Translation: CASLPGQGAGGYTF.

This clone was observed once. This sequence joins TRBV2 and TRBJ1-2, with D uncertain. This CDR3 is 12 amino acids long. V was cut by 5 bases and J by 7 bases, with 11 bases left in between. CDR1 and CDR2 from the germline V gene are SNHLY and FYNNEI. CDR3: CASSYAKVGYTF. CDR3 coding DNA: TGTGCCAGCAGTTACGCGAAAGTTGGCTACACCTTC.

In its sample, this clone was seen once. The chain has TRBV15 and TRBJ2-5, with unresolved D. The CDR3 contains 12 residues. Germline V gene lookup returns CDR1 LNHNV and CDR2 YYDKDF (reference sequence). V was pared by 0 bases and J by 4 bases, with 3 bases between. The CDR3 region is CATSRDIETQYF. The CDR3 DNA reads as TGTGCCACCAGCAGAGATATAGAGACCCAGTACTTC.

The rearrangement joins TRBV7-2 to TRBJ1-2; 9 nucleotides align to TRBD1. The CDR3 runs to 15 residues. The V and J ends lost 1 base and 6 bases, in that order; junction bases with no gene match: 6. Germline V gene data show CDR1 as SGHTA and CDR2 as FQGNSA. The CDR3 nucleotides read TGTGCCAGCAGCTTAGAGTACAGGGGGCTGGATGGCTACACCTTC. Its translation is CASSLEYRGLDGYTF.

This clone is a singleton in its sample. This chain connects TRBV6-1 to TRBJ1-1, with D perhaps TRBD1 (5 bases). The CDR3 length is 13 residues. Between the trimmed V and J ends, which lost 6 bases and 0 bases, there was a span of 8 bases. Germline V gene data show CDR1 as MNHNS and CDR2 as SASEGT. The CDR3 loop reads CASRGLLNTEAFF. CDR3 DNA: TGTGCCAGCAGGGGGCTCCTGAACACTGAAGCTTTCTTT.